This is a list of T cell receptor beta chains from one sample in a study of T-cell reconstitution after alpha-beta-depleted transplantation in children. Using its own MiXCR run on the PCR reads, TCRdb lists one record per CDR3 protein. The table shows more than 450,000 distinct CDR3 sequences, with around 17% occurring only once. The sample consisted of PBMCs from the stem cell graft donor, taken from the stem cell graft. The receptors derive from a human donor who donated a stem cell graft to a child with acute lymphoblastic leukemia. Both conserved end residues are trimmed from each CDR3.

j_call	v_call	cdr3_aa
TRBJ2-4	TRBV20-1	SASSGRLAKNIQY
TRBJ1-1	TRBV25-1	ASSVTAGGTEAF
TRBJ2-7	TRBV15	ATSRDLATGTEQY
TRBJ2-3	TRBV10-3	AISESSGTPPSTDTQY
TRBJ2-1	TRBV12-3/TRBV12-4	ASSSDWTSGAHNEQF
TRBJ2-7	TRBV6-2/TRBV6-3	ASSTGFYEQY
TRBJ2-5	TRBV12-3/TRBV12-4	ASRKNRDRTSREAYGTQY
TRBJ1-5	TRBV20-1	SAKAGTGGRSNQPQH
TRBJ2-2	TRBV7-7	ASSPTSGQIFTGELF
TRBJ2-7	TRBV5-1	ASSPTSGGTYEQY
TRBJ2-5	TRBV20-1	SARERTSRKY
TRBJ2-1	TRBV7-3	ASSPEGTSGSNEQF
TRBJ1-4	TRBV27	ASSLSGGLPISNEKLF
TRBJ2-1	TRBV20-1	SARMRGASGRAPYNEQF
TRBJ2-2	TRBV9	ASSPRTSVSNTGELF
TRBJ1-1	TRBV18	ASSTTGTTEAF
TRBJ2-7	TRBV13	ASSAGLAGVNKQY
TRBJ1-1	TRBV6-5	ASSSAGGAMNTEAF
TRBJ2-4	TRBV5-6	ASSLDYYRGENIQY
TRBJ1-5	TRBV18	ASQLGNFQPQH
TRBJ2-3	TRBV12-3/TRBV12-4	ASSLYLLAGGTDTQY
TRBJ1-5	TRBV29-1	SPGTAKSNQPQH
TRBJ2-1	TRBV29-1	SVKPIAPSSYNEQF
TRBJ2-2	TRBV3-1	ASREVGTPTGELF
TRBJ1-2	TRBV25-1	ASSEYTGLGGQAYT
TRBJ1-1	TRBV9	ASSVGGFTEAF
TRBJ1-2	TRBV5-6	ASSLDGHGYT
TRBJ2-5	TRBV12-3/TRBV12-4	ASSHRTVQETQY
TRBJ1-3	TRBV12-3/TRBV12-4	ASKKDRAGNTIY
TRBJ2-1	TRBV20-1	SGQSNEQF
TRBJ1-1	TRBV20-1	SARSSGTRNTEAF
TRBJ2-7	TRBV27	ASSLRPGSSYEQY
TRBJ2-3	TRBV3-1	ASSQTGTTDTQY
TRBJ2-3	TRBV29-1	SVLALAGSRGGADTQY
TRBJ1-5	TRBV5-1	ASSLGTGLGNQPQH
TRBJ2-1	TRBV5-1	ASRGSGGSSYNEQF
TRBJ2-3	TRBV20-1	SARDPRGNTQY
TRBJ2-1	TRBV5-1	ASKLADFYNEQF
TRBJ2-4	TRBV6-5	ASSYGVAKNIQY
TRBJ2-1	TRBV15	ATSRQTVTSYNEQF
TRBJ2-5	TRBV7-9	ASSLAEDYPKETQY
TRBJ2-5	TRBV5-5	ASSLRGEGETQY
TRBJ2-2	TRBV18	ASSPNQPGYTGELF
TRBJ2-7	TRBV5-1	ASSLLSSGGAYEQY
TRBJ2-3	TRBV11-2	ASSYAGGSSTDTQY
TRBJ2-2	TRBV5-1	ASSGGEPNTGELF
TRBJ2-1	TRBV7-6	ASSLTGGRAGEQF
TRBJ2-7	TRBV20-1	SARDRPLPGYEQY
TRBJ2-7	TRBV7-8	ASSLPDSGSFSYEQY